The clone carrying this T cell receptor beta chain occurred many times. This sample stems from a study of regulatory T cells in long-lasting Graves disease. Arm-PCR with iRepertoire HTBI primers amplified the CDR3 regions for these TCR beta libraries. TCRdb reprocessed the multiplex PCR reads with MiXCR, giving one entry per CDR3 protein. The repertoire holds 510,000 or so distinct CDR3 sequences, with around 12% as singletons. CDR1 and CDR2 from the germline V gene are GTSNPN and SVGIG (reference sequence). Trimming took off 1 base at V and 0 bases at J, with 19 bases between the two ends. The CDR3 has 18 amino acids. The time point was: newly diagnosed GD, antithyroid drugs for less than 3 months. Extracted RNA from PBMCs served as the source of the TCR library. These same data were also listed under a study on T cells in Graves' hyperthyroidism and ophthalmopathy. As that report states: Using the HTBI primer set, a first-round RT-PCR was run on the TCR CDR3.

The sequenced sample was peripheral blood mononuclear cells (PBMCs), obtained at new diagnosis, from a patient treated with antithyroid drugs. The chain employs TRBV30 and TRBJ2-4, with D tentatively TRBD2 (6 bases). This receptor was identified in a woman aged 25-40 years with Graves disease. DNA of the CDR3: TGTGCCTGGAGTGATGAGGACTACCCATCACTAGCCAAAAACATTCAGTACTTC. It translates to CAWSDEDYPSLAKNIQYF.